The present TCR beta chain was sequenced within a study of cytomegalovirus exposure and HLA in healthy donors. Study-wide results and limits: Researchers reported in a later analysis that a missense DCLRE1C variant was tied to TCR beta V- and J-gene trimming.

Points on this clone: Its target is unknown. At one of its ends the junction is not consistent with the germline gene, which may arise from a read error.

Primers: 60 Vbeta forward and 13 Jbeta reverse. The protocol was immunoSEQ multiplex PCR, while the TCRdb copy is restricted to in-frame clones and leaves out a portion. The repertoire includes some 150,000 clones, roughly three quarters of them detected once, and roughly 1.4% sits in the top ten. Germline V lookup: CDR1 SEHNR, CDR2 FQNEAQ (reference sequence). The length of the CDR3 is 12 residues. The TCR was taken from a man aged 60 to 69 in good health and CMV-seronegative. The sample comprised PBMCs. The chain employs TRBV7-9 and TRBJ1-6; no clear D gene. CDR3 amino acids: CSSTIASSPLHF. CDR3 nucleotide sequence: TGTTCCAGCACAATTGCGAGTTCACCCCTCCACTTT. Together with reference TRBV7-9 and TRBJ1-6, the CDR3 gives the full variable domain: DTGVSQNPRHKITKRGQNVTFRCDPISEHNRLYWYRQTLGQGPEFLTYFQNEAQLEKSRLLSDRFSAERPKGSFSTLEIQRTEQGDSAMYLCSSTIASSPLHFGNGTRLTVT.